The sequence of this TCR beta chain was determined in a study of cytomegalovirus exposure and HLA in healthy donors. Broader study findings: A later analysis appeared to link common viral pathogens to several of the most significant clusters.

With 60 Vbeta and 13 Jbeta primers, the PCR was carried out. Generated by immunoSEQ multiplex PCR, the TCRdb table keeps only in-frame clones and is missing some. The sample has 170,000 or so clones, about four fifths seen once. A remark on this clone: No antigen is known for it.

Trimming took 2 bases from V and 0 from J, leaving 17 bases between them. Germline V gene data show CDR1 as KGHSH and CDR2 as LQKENI. There are 17 residues in the CDR3. The J gene is TRBJ2-7, the V gene TRBV18; D call uncertain. The sample comprised PBMCs. The source of this sequence is a woman aged 50 to 60 in good health and CMV-seropositive. CDR3 sequence (DNA): TGTGCCAGCTCACCAGGTCTACAGAGATCGTCCTCCTACGAGCAGTACTTC. As protein: CASSPGLQRSSSYEQYF.